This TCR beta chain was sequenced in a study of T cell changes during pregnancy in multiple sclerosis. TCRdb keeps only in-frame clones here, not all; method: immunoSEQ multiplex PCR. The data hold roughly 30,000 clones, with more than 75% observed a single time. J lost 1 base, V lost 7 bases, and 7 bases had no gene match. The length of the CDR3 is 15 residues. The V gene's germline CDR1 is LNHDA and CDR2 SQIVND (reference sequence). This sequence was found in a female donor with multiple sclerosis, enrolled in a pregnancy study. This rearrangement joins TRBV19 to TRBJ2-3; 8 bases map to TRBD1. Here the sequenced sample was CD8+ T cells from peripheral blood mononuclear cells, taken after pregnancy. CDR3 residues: CASMPVTGGTDTQYF. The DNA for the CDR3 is TGTGCCAGTATGCCCGTGACAGGGGGCACAGATACGCAGTATTTT.